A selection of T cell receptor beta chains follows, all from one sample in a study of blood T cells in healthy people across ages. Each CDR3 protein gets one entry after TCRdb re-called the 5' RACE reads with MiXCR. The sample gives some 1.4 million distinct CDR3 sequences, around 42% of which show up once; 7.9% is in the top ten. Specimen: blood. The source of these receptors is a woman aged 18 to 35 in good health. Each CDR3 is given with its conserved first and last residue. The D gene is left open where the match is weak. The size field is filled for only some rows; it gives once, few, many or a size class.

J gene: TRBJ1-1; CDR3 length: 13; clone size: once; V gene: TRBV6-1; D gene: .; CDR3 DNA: TGTGCCAGCTGCGGGAATTCCAACACTGAAGCTTTCTTT; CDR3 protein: CASCGNSNTEAFF
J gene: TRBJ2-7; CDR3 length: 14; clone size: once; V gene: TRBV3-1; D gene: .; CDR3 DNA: TGTGCCAGCAGCCTAAAAGGGGGGGTCTACGAGCAGTACTTC; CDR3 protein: CASSLKGGVYEQYF
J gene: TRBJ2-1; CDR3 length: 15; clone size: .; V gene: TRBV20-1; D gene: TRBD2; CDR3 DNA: TGCAGTGCTAGAGATCTCGGGACTAGCGTGGATGAGCAGTTCTTC; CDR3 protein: CSARDLGTSVDEQFF
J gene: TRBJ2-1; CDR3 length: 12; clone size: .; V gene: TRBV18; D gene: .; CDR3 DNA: TGTGCCAGCTCACTCCCAGCCAATGAGCAGTTCTTC; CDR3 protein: CASSLPANEQFF
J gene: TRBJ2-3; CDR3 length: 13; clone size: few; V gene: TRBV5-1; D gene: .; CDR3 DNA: TGCGCCAGCAGCTTGTTGATGCGAGATACGCAGTATTTT; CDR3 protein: CASSLLMRDTQYF
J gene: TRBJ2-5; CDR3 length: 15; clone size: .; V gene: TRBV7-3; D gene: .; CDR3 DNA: TGTGCCAGCAGCCCCCTCGGACAGCCCCAAGAGACCCAGTACTTC; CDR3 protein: CASSPLGQPQETQYF
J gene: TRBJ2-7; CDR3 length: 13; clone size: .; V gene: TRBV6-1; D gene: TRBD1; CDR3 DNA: TGTGCCAGCAGTACCGGGACAGACTACGAGCAGTACTTC; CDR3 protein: CASSTGTDYEQYF
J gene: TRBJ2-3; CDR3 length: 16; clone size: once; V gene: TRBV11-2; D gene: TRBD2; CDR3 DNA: TGTGCCAGCAGCTTAGGAACTAGCGTTTTGACAGATACGCAGTATTTT; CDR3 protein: CASSLGTSVLTDTQYF
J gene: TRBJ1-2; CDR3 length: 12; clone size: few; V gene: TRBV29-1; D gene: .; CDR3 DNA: TGCAGCGTTCAAGGGTGGGGATATGGCTACACCTTC; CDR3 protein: CSVQGWGYGYTF
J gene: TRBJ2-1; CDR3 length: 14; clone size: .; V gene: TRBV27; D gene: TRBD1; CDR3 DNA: TGTGCCAGCAGTCCGGGGACAGGGGGTAGTGAGCAGTTCTTC; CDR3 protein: CASSPGTGGSEQFF
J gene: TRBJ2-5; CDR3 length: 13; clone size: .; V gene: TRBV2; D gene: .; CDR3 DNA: TGTGCCAGCACCGTCGGGTTTGGAGAGACCCAGTACTTC; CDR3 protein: CASTVGFGETQYF
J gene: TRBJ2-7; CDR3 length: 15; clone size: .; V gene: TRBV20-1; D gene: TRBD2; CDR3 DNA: TGCAGTGCTCCCCTTCGGGGACTAGCGTCGGACGAGCAGTACTTC; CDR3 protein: CSAPLRGLASDEQYF
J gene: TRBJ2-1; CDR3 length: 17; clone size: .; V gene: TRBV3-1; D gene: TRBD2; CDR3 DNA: TGTGCCAGCAGCTCACGAGGTACTAGCGGGTATTACAATGAGCAGTTCTTC; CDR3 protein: CASSSRGTSGYYNEQFF
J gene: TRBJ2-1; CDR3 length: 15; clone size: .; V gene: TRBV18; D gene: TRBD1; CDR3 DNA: TGTGCCAGCTCACCACCGGGACAGGGGGCCCATGAGCAGTTCTTC; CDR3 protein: CASSPPGQGAHEQFF
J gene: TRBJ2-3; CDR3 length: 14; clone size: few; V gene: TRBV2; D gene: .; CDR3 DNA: TGTGCCAGCAGTGGGACGGTTATCACAGATACGCAGTATTTT; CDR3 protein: CASSGTVITDTQYF
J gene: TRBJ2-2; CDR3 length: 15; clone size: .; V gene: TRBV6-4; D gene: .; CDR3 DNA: TGTGCCAGCAGTGACGGCGGGGACGACACCGGGGAGCTGTTTTTT; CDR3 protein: CASSDGGDDTGELFF
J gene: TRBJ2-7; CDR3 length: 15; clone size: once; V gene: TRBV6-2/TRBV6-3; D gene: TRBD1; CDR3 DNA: TGTGCCAGCAGTAGGACAGGGGTTTCCTACAATGAGCAGTACTTC; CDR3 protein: CASSRTGVSYNEQYF